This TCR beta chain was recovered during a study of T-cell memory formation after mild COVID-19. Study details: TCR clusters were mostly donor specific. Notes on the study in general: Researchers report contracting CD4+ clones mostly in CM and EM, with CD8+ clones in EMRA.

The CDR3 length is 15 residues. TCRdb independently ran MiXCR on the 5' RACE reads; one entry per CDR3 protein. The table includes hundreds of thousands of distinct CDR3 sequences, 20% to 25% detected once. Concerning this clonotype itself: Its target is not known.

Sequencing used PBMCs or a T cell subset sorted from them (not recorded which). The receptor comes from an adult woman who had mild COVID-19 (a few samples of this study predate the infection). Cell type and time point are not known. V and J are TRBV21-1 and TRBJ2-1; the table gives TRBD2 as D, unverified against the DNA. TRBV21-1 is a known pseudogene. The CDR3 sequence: CASSPGSGGWGEQFF. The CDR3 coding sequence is TGTGCCAGCAGCCCGGGTAGCGGGGGTTGGGGTGAGCAGTTCTTC.